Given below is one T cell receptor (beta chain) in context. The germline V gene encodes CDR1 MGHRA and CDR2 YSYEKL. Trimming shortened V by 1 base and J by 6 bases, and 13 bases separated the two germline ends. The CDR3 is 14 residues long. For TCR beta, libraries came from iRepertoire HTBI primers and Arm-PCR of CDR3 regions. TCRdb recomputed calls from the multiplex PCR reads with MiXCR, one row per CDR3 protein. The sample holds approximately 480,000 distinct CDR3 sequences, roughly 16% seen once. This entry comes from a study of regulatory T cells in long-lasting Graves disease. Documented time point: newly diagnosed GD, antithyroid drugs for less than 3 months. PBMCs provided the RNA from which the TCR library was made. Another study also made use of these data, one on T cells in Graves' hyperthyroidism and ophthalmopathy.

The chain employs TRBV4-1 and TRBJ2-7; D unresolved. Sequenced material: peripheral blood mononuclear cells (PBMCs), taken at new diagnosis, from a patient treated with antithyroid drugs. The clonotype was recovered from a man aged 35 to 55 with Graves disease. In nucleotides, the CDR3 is TGCGCCAGCAGCCAAGCGCCCTTGGGCGTCGAGCAGTACTTC. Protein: CASSQAPLGVEQYF.